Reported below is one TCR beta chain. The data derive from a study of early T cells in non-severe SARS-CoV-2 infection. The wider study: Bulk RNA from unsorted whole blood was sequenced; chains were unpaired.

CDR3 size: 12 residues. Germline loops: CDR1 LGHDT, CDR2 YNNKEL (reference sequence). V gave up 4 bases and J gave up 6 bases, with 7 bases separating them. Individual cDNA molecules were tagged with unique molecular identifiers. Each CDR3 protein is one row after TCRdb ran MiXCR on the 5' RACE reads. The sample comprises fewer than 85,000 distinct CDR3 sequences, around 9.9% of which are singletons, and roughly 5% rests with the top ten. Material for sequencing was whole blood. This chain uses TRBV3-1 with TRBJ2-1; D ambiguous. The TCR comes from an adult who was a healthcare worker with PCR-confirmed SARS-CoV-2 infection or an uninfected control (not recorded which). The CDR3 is CASSLLTNEQFF. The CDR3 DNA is TGTGCCAGCAGCCTCTTGACCAATGAGCAGTTCTTC.